This T cell receptor beta chain was recovered during a study of T cells expressing NK-cell markers. About the research overall: Source material for TCR beta repertoires consisted of sorted CD3+CD56+NKG2C+, CD3+CD56+NKG2C- and CD3+CD56-NKG2C+ T cells.

The germline V gene encodes CDR1 SGHRS and CDR2 YFSETQ. This CDR3 spans 18 amino acids. TCRdb reworked the 5' RACE reads into one entry per CDR3 protein, no DNA. The sample table includes hundreds of thousands of distinct CDR3 sequences. The receptor's source is a woman aged 18-70 years in good health. J is TRBJ2-1 and V is TRBV5-1; TCRdb returns TRBD2, unconfirmable since there is no DNA. Sequencing was carried out using blood T cells: a sorted CD56 or NKG2C T cell subset, CD4+ or CD8+ T cells, or bulk PBMC T cells (not recorded which). This CDR3 reads CASSPGHSGTIRSNEQFF.